This T cell receptor (beta chain) was profiled in a study of chemoradiotherapy in HPV16-positive cancers. Study-level background: Candidate HPV-specific T-cell clones and common TCR motifs came from functional assays in a couple of HPV16-positive patients.

Overall study results and limits: Better recurrence-free survival went with HPV-responsive T-cell expansion in HPV16-positive patients. During treatment, candidate HPV-specific clones and E7-related motifs expanded in tumor.

The CDR3 consists of 13 residues. CDR1 MGHRA and CDR2 YSYEKL come from the germline V gene. V was trimmed by 3 bases and J by 1 base, leaving 6 bases between them. Using immunoSEQ multiplex PCR, the repertoire was profiled, and TCRdb retains in-frame clones only, with some absent. Of under 35,000 clones listed, about 93% are singletons. Worth noting for this clone: The antigen is undetermined.

This sequence joins TRBV4-1 and TRBJ1-2; the D is unclear. This TCR was sampled from a human donor with HPV-associated anogenital cancer. Sequenced material: blood, taken from a patient who underwent chemoradiotherapy. CDR3 protein: CASSQGDNYGYTF. The CDR3 bases are TGCGCCAGCAGCCAGGGAGATAACTATGGCTACACCTTC.